Listed below are T cell receptor beta chains from one sample, sequenced in a study of Ad26.COV2.S vaccination and SARS-CoV-2 variants. Profiled with immunoSEQ multiplex PCR; TCRdb holds only in-frame clones, not every one. Found here are over 300,000 clones, about 80% of them singletons; the top ten hold around 7.3%. The input for sequencing was peripheral blood, taken in a trial of Ad26.COV2.S vaccine versus placebo. All receptors come from a person aged 18-65 years who received the Ad26.COV2.S COVID-19 vaccine or a placebo. CDR3s include the opening cysteine and the closing phenylalanine or tryptophan. A D gene is named only where the DNA matches it firmly. Rows may omit the clone size; those that give it use once, few, many or a size class.

J gene | D gene | V gene | clone size | CDR3 protein | CDR3 DNA
TRBJ1-2 | - | TRBV11-2 | - | CASRSQKGKARNYGYTF | TGTGCCAGCAGGTCGCAAAAAGGGAAAGCCCGAAACTATGGCTACACCTTC
TRBJ1-1 | - | TRBV5-8 | - | CASSLFRATEAFF | TGTGCCAGCAGCTTGTTCAGGGCCACTGAAGCTTTCTTT
TRBJ2-1 | TRBD2 | TRBV7-2 | few | CASSLVVLAGEREQFF | TGTGCCAGCAGCTTAGTAGTACTAGCGGGAGAGAGGGAGCAGTTCTTC
TRBJ1-1 | - | TRBV27 | - | CATQHITEAFF | TGTGCCACCCAGCATATAACTGAAGCTTTCTTT
TRBJ2-3 | - | TRBV7-9 | - | CASSPPGKASSTDTQYF | TGTGCCAGCAGCCCCCCTGGCAAAGCATCTTCCACAGATACGCAGTATTTT
TRBJ2-7 | - | TRBV12-5 | once | CASGLDGGPYEQYF | TGTGCTAGTGGTTTGGACGGAGGGCCATACGAGCAGTACTTC
TRBJ1-2 | - | TRBV5-1 | - | CASSPNAGVLGYGYTF | TGCGCCAGCAGCCCAAATGCAGGCGTATTGGGCTATGGCTACACCTTC
TRBJ2-5 | TRBD1 | TRBV6-5 | - | CASSITGTGVETQYF | TGTGCCAGCAGTATCACCGGGACAGGGGTCGAGACCCAGTACTTC
TRBJ1-2 | - | TRBV9 | - | CASSVAPGTYYGYTF | TGTGCCAGCAGCGTAGCCCCAGGGACCTACTATGGCTACACCTTC
TRBJ1-2 | - | TRBV5-1 | once | CASSFGGSSGYTF | TGCGCCAGCAGTTTTGGGGGATCGTCCGGCTACACCTTC
TRBJ2-3 | - | TRBV11-3 | - | CASSLGGEWADTQYF | TGTGCCAGCAGCTTAGGAGGCGAGTGGGCAGATACGCAGTATTTT
TRBJ1-1 | TRBD1 | TRBV27 | - | CASSLGDPGGTEAFF | TGTGCCAGCAGCCTTGGGGATCCAGGGGGCACTGAAGCTTTCTTT
TRBJ1-5 | TRBD1 | TRBV2 | - | CASRTGTGFQPQHF | TGTGCCAGCAGGACCGGGACAGGGTTCCAGCCCCAGCATTTT
TRBJ2-1 | TRBD2 | TRBV7-2 | - | CASTSLAGYNEQFF | TGTGCCAGCACCTCTCTAGCGGGCTACAATGAGCAGTTCTTC
TRBJ2-5 | - | TRBV7-9 | - | CASSPIGTTQETQYF | TGTGCCAGCAGCCCTATCGGCACCACCCAAGAGACCCAGTACTTC
TRBJ2-3 | TRBD2 | TRBV11-3 | - | CASSLGLGVADTQYF | TGTGCCAGCAGCTTGGGACTAGGGGTTGCAGATACGCAGTATTTT
TRBJ1-2 | - | TRBV11-1 | - | CASSSEVGYGYTF | TGTGCCAGCAGCTCGGAGGTCGGCTATGGCTACACCTTC
TRBJ2-2 | - | TRBV6-4 | few | CASSDRDTGELFF | TGTGCCAGCAGTGACAGGGACACCGGGGAGCTGTTTTTT
TRBJ1-5 | - | TRBV7-2 | - | CASSSLSTGSNQPQHF | TGTGCCAGCAGCTCACTTTCAACAGGGTCCAATCAGCCCCAGCATTTT
TRBJ2-3 | - | TRBV9 | - | CASSEFPGADTQYF | TGTGCCAGCAGCGAGTTCCCGGGGGCAGATACGCAGTATTTT
TRBJ1-1 | TRBD1 | TRBV7-9 | - | CASSRDRGLFSEAFF | TGTGCCAGCAGCCGTGACAGGGGCCTCTTCTCTGAAGCTTTCTTT
TRBJ2-5 | TRBD1 | TRBV11-2 | - | CASSFSGFRGRGETQYF | TGTGCCAGCAGCTTCTCCGGTTTCAGGGGGCGCGGAGAGACCCAGTACTTC
TRBJ1-6 | - | TRBV28 | - | CASSSGNSPLHF | TGTGCCAGCAGCTCGGGGAATTCACCCCTCCACTTT
TRBJ2-7 | TRBD2 | TRBV4-2 | - | CASSRQPGTSDEQYF | TGTGCCAGCAGCCGCCAGCCCGGGACTAGCGACGAGCAGTACTTC
TRBJ2-1 | TRBD1 | TRBV4-1 | - | CASSSQDRAGNEQFF | TGCGCCAGCAGCTCCCAGGACAGGGCAGGTAATGAGCAGTTCTTC
TRBJ2-7 | - | TRBV6-1 | - | CASSEEVWYEQYF | TGTGCCAGCAGTGAAGAGGTCTGGTACGAGCAGTACTTC
TRBJ2-2 | - | TRBV5-1 | - | CACRIDSAIYTGELFF | TGCGCCTGCAGAATCGATAGCGCTATATATACCGGGGAGCTGTTTTTT
TRBJ2-1 | TRBD2 | TRBV18 | few | CASSPRLAGGSSYNEQFF | TGTGCCAGCTCACCAAGACTAGCGGGAGGGAGCTCCTACAATGAGCAGTTCTTC
TRBJ1-1 | - | TRBV5-1 | - | CASSLDSAAVAFF | TGCGCCAGCAGCTTGGACTCCGCTGCGGTAGCTTTCTTT
TRBJ2-2 | - | TRBV7-7 | - | CASSWGANTGELFF | TGTGCCAGCAGCTGGGGGGCGAACACCGGGGAGCTGTTTTTT
TRBJ1-1 | TRBD1 | TRBV5-1 | - | CASNGQGDTEAFF | TGCGCCAGCAACGGACAGGGTGACACTGAAGCTTTCTTT
TRBJ2-7 | - | TRBV23-1 | - | CASSQSLRTTYEQYF | TGCGCCAGCAGTCAATCGCTAAGGACCACCTACGAGCAGTACTTC
TRBJ2-7 | - | TRBV6-5 | - | CASSYSGVDTSYEQYF | TGTGCCAGCAGTTACTCGGGAGTGGACACCTCCTACGAGCAGTACTTC
TRBJ2-5 | - | TRBV5-1 | - | CASSRQGEETQYF | TGCGCCAGCAGCCGCCAGGGTGAGGAGACCCAGTACTTC
TRBJ2-7 | - | TRBV27 | once | CASGRTGGEQYF | TGTGCCAGCGGCCGAACCGGGGGCGAGCAGTACTTC
TRBJ1-1 | - | TRBV11-2 | - | CASSSRRTGFYTEAFF | TGTGCCAGCAGCTCGAGGAGAACAGGGTTTTACACTGAAGCTTTCTTT
TRBJ1-6 | - | TRBV30 | once | CAWEAENSPLHF | TGTGCCTGGGAGGCAGAAAATTCACCCCTCCACTTT
TRBJ1-1 | - | TRBV7-8 | few | CASSFNEIEAFF | TGTGCCAGCAGCTTTAACGAGATTGAAGCTTTCTTT
TRBJ1-2 | TRBD1 | TRBV7-2 | - | CASSLYPGQGAQGGYTF | TGTGCCAGCAGCTTATACCCGGGACAGGGGGCGCAGGGTGGCTACACCTTC
TRBJ1-2 | - | TRBV2 | - | CASSAGVGYTF | TGTGCCAGCAGTGCAGGGGTTGGCTACACCTTC
TRBJ2-5 | TRBD1 | TRBV6-5 | - | CASSHGQGRAETQYF | TGTGCCAGCAGCCACGGACAGGGAAGGGCAGAGACCCAGTACTTC
TRBJ2-3 | TRBD2 | TRBV19 | - | CASSIELAGGTDTQYF | TGTGCCAGTAGTATAGAACTAGCGGGGGGCACAGATACGCAGTATTTT
TRBJ1-1 | - | TRBV6-5 | - | CASGWSNTEAFF | TGTGCCAGCGGGTGGTCGAACACTGAAGCTTTCTTT
TRBJ1-5 | - | TRBV6-6 | - | CASSWAARNQPQHF | TGTGCCAGCAGTTGGGCAGCACGGAATCAGCCCCAGCATTTT
TRBJ2-7 | - | TRBV9 | - | CASSPEFAYEQYF | TGTGCCAGCAGCCCCGAGTTTGCCTACGAGCAGTACTTC
TRBJ1-5 | TRBD1 | TRBV3-1/TRBV3-2 | many | CASSRGTGNQPQHF | TGTGCCAGCAGCCGAGGGACAGGCAATCAGCCCCAGCATTTT
TRBJ2-1 | TRBD2 | TRBV3-1/TRBV3-2 | - | CASSLGLAEGNEQFF | TGTGCCAGCAGCCTGGGACTAGCGGAGGGGAATGAGCAGTTCTTC
TRBJ2-1 | - | TRBV19 | - | CASSIRVDEQFF | TGTGCCAGTAGTATACGGGTAGATGAGCAGTTCTTC
TRBJ1-3 | - | TRBV12-5 | - | CASGGANTIYF | TGTGCTAGTGGTGGGGCAAACACCATATATTTT
TRBJ1-1 | - | TRBV7-9 | - | CASSLPASALAFF | TGTGCCAGCAGCTTGCCCGCTTCCGCTCTAGCTTTCTTT
TRBJ1-1 | - | TRBV18 | - | CASSYSAGTEAFF | TGTGCCAGCTCATACTCAGCGGGCACTGAAGCTTTCTTT
TRBJ2-3 | - | TRBV3-1/TRBV3-2 | - | CASSQVMTSMGTDTQYF | TGTGCCAGCAGCCAAGTAATGACTAGTATGGGAACAGATACGCAGTATTTT
TRBJ1-1 | - | TRBV24-1 | once | CATSDPPGRSKNTEAFF | TGTGCCACCAGTGACCCGCCGGGACGGTCCAAGAACACTGAAGCTTTCTTT
TRBJ2-5 | - | TRBV6-2/TRBV6-3 | - | CASSYRFQETQYF | TGTGCCAGCAGTTACAGGTTCCAAGAGACCCAGTACTTC